This T cell receptor (beta chain) was obtained from a study of radiotherapy plus CTLA-4 blockade in lung cancer. The CDR3 spans 14 residues. Germline CDR1 is KGHSH and CDR2 is LQKENI. Trimming stripped 5 bases from V and 5 bases from J, with 13 bases between. Produced via immunoSEQ multiplex PCR; TCRdb's table is partial and in-frame only. Of 80,000 or so clones in the sample, roughly 79% were seen once. Points from the study as a whole: The best prediction of response reportedly came from early blood T cell clone dynamics, with interferon-beta.

Those with chemo-refractory metastatic non-small-cell lung cancer were treated with focal radiation combined with CTLA-4 blockade using ipilimumab. This clone was seen only a few times. Antigen: not known. This chain links TRBV18 with TRBJ1-5; D is possibly TRBD1 (5 bases). The sample consisted of peripheral blood, taken from a patient treated with radiotherapy plus ipilimumab. This receptor was identified in a human donor with non-small cell lung cancer who had a partial response to radiotherapy plus ipilimumab. Some clones in this sample may be carry-over from other donors' samples. This chain's CDR3 is CASSSSAGDQPQHF. The CDR3 coding sequence is TGTGCCAGCTCATCAAGCGCGGGGGATCAGCCCCAGCATTTT.